This is a list of T cell receptor beta chains from one sample in a study of shared clonotypes between healthy human individuals. Data came from immunoSEQ multiplex PCR; TCRdb stores just in-frame clones and leaves some out. Of some 500,000 clones in the sample, approximately 77% were seen once. Sequencing was performed on PBMCs. Source of these receptors: a woman in her 40s in good health. Some clones in this sample may be carry-over from other donors' samples. CDR3s include the opening cysteine and the closing phenylalanine or tryptophan. D genes are given only for firm matches. Clone size appears in some rows only: once, few, many, or a class for an expanded clone.

CDR3 DNA: TGTGCCAGTAGTATTTCGTTGGGGGGAGAGACCCAGTACTTC
CDR3 protein: CASSISLGGETQYF
V gene: TRBV19
J gene: TRBJ2-5
D gene: .
clone size: .

CDR3 DNA: TGTGCCAGCAGCTGGGACACCGACTCTGGAAACACCATATATTTT
CDR3 protein: CASSWDTDSGNTIYF
V gene: TRBV5-4
J gene: TRBJ1-3
D gene: .
clone size: .

CDR3 DNA: TGTGCCAGCAGAGCCCCAGTTGGCTATGGCTACACCTTC
CDR3 protein: CASRAPVGYGYTF
V gene: TRBV7-9
J gene: TRBJ1-2
D gene: .
clone size: .

CDR3 DNA: TGCGCCAGCAGCTTGTATACGGGAGGGCCCGCAGATACGCAGTATTTT
CDR3 protein: CASSLYTGGPADTQYF
V gene: TRBV5-1
J gene: TRBJ2-3
D gene: TRBD2
clone size: few

CDR3 DNA: TGTGCCAGCAACAGAGACAGTTACTCCTACGAGCAGTACTTC
CDR3 protein: CASNRDSYSYEQYF
V gene: TRBV7-9
J gene: TRBJ2-7
D gene: .
clone size: .

CDR3 DNA: TGCAGCGTTGGAGCGGGAGGGCCTGGAGAGCAGTACTTC
CDR3 protein: CSVGAGGPGEQYF
V gene: TRBV29-1
J gene: TRBJ2-7
D gene: TRBD2
clone size: few

CDR3 DNA: TGTGCCAGCAGTGCCGGGACAGGGTCCTACACAGATACGCAGTATTTT
CDR3 protein: CASSAGTGSYTDTQYF
V gene: TRBV27
J gene: TRBJ2-3
D gene: TRBD1
clone size: .

CDR3 DNA: TGTGCCACCAGCAGGGACCGCAAGCAGCCCCAGCATTTT
CDR3 protein: CATSRDRKQPQHF
V gene: TRBV15
J gene: TRBJ1-5
D gene: .
clone size: .

CDR3 DNA: TGTGCCAGCAGTTTCGGATATCGACAGGGTCAGAGACGGGAGTACTCTGGGGCCAACGTCCTGACTTTC
CDR3 protein: CASSFGYRQGQRREYSGANVLTF
V gene: TRBV28
J gene: TRBJ2-6
D gene: .
clone size: .

CDR3 DNA: TGTGCCAGCAGTTCGCCGTATAGCAATCAGCCCCAGCATTTT
CDR3 protein: CASSSPYSNQPQHF
V gene: TRBV27
J gene: TRBJ1-5
D gene: .
clone size: once

CDR3 DNA: TGCGCCAGCAGCCAAGAGGCACGGGGAGGTGAAAAACTGTTTTTT
CDR3 protein: CASSQEARGGEKLFF
V gene: TRBV4-1
J gene: TRBJ1-4
D gene: .
clone size: few

CDR3 DNA: TGTGCCAGCAGCTTGCCCGGCGGGAGGGATGTGGAAGAGACCCAGTACTTC
CDR3 protein: CASSLPGGRDVEETQYF
V gene: TRBV5-6
J gene: TRBJ2-5
D gene: TRBD2
clone size: .

CDR3 DNA: TGTGCCAGCAGCTTAGTAAGGAGCCTAAGATACAATGAGCAGTTCTTC
CDR3 protein: CASSLVRSLRYNEQFF
V gene: TRBV7-2
J gene: TRBJ2-1
D gene: .
clone size: .

CDR3 DNA: TGTGCCAGCAGCCCCCGCCGACGATACTACGAGCAGTACTTC
CDR3 protein: CASSPRRRYYEQYF
V gene: TRBV7-2
J gene: TRBJ2-7
D gene: .
clone size: .

CDR3 DNA: TGTGCCAGCAGCGCTATCCCACAGGGGGGAACTGAAGCTTTCTTT
CDR3 protein: CASSAIPQGGTEAFF
V gene: TRBV7-8
J gene: TRBJ1-1
D gene: TRBD1
clone size: few

CDR3 DNA: TGTGCCAGCAGTGAACTTGTAGGGTCCAATCAGCCCCAGCATTTT
CDR3 protein: CASSELVGSNQPQHF
V gene: TRBV2
J gene: TRBJ1-5
D gene: .
clone size: .

CDR3 DNA: TGTGCCAGCTCACAGGCAGGGCTGGACACTGAAGCTTTCTTT
CDR3 protein: CASSQAGLDTEAFF
V gene: TRBV18
J gene: TRBJ1-1
D gene: .
clone size: few

CDR3 DNA: TGCGCCAGCAGCTTGGTTGGCCAGGGGAGAGGCGGCACTGAAGCTTTCTTT
CDR3 protein: CASSLVGQGRGGTEAFF
V gene: TRBV5-1
J gene: TRBJ1-1
D gene: .
clone size: .

CDR3 DNA: TGCGCCAGCATGGAGGGGGGGACTGTAGGTCTGGGCGAGCAGTACTTC
CDR3 protein: CASMEGGTVGLGEQYF
V gene: TRBV10-2
J gene: TRBJ2-7
D gene: .
clone size: .

CDR3 DNA: TGTGCCAGCAGCTCCGATTGGGCTAGCGGGAGAAATACGCAGTATTTT
CDR3 protein: CASSSDWASGRNTQYF
V gene: TRBV9
J gene: TRBJ2-3
D gene: TRBD2
clone size: few

CDR3 DNA: TGTGCCTGGAGTCCCCGGATGAACACTGAAGCTTTCTTC
CDR3 protein: CAWSPRMNTEAFF
V gene: TRBV30
J gene: TRBJ1-1
D gene: .
clone size: .

CDR3 DNA: TGTGCCAGCAGCCCCTGGGGGGGGAACACCGGGGAGCTGTTTTTT
CDR3 protein: CASSPWGGNTGELFF
V gene: TRBV9
J gene: TRBJ2-2
D gene: TRBD2
clone size: .

CDR3 DNA: TGCAGCGTTGAAGATAACCGGGACAGGGGATTTGACAATGAGCAGTTCTTC
CDR3 protein: CSVEDNRDRGFDNEQFF
V gene: TRBV29-1
J gene: TRBJ2-1
D gene: TRBD1
clone size: .

CDR3 DNA: TGTGCCAGCAGCGTGACAGGGGCCGATGGCTACACCTTC
CDR3 protein: CASSVTGADGYTF
V gene: TRBV28
J gene: TRBJ1-2
D gene: TRBD1
clone size: .

CDR3 DNA: TGTGCCAGCAGCTCCATCTCAAGCGGTCCCCAGTACTTC
CDR3 protein: CASSSISSGPQYF
V gene: TRBV11-2
J gene: TRBJ2-5
D gene: .
clone size: .

CDR3 DNA: TGTGCCAGCAGTTCCCCGAACACTGAAGCTTTCTTT
CDR3 protein: CASSSPNTEAFF
V gene: TRBV27
J gene: TRBJ1-1
D gene: .
clone size: many

CDR3 DNA: TGTGCCAGCAGCTTTCTTCCTACAGGGGAAGGATCGCCCCAGCATTTT
CDR3 protein: CASSFLPTGEGSPQHF
V gene: TRBV7-2
J gene: TRBJ1-5
D gene: TRBD1
clone size: .

CDR3 DNA: TGTGCCAGTAGTACTACGGCGGACAGGAACACTGAAGCTTTCTTT
CDR3 protein: CASSTTADRNTEAFF
V gene: TRBV19
J gene: TRBJ1-1
D gene: .
clone size: .

CDR3 DNA: TGTGCCAGCAGTCGGGACCTACAGGGGGCCTACGAGCAGTACTTC
CDR3 protein: CASSRDLQGAYEQYF
V gene: TRBV27
J gene: TRBJ2-7
D gene: TRBD1
clone size: .

CDR3 DNA: TGTGCCAGCAGTTTAGAGGGGGACACCGGGGAGCTGTTTTTT
CDR3 protein: CASSLEGDTGELFF
V gene: TRBV28
J gene: TRBJ2-2
D gene: .
clone size: many

CDR3 DNA: TGCGCCTGGAATCGGGCGAAAGAGACCCAGTACTTC
CDR3 protein: CAWNRAKETQYF
V gene: TRBV30
J gene: TRBJ2-5
D gene: .
clone size: .

CDR3 DNA: TGCGCCAGCAGCTTGGTAGGGGCCGCAGATACGCAGTATTTT
CDR3 protein: CASSLVGAADTQYF
V gene: TRBV5-1
J gene: TRBJ2-3
D gene: .
clone size: .

CDR3 DNA: TGTGCCAGCAGCTTGGGGGGAAATAGCAATCAGCCCCAGCATTTT
CDR3 protein: CASSLGGNSNQPQHF
V gene: TRBV5-4
J gene: TRBJ1-5
D gene: .
clone size: .

CDR3 DNA: TGTGCCAGCAGCACACCCCGCCCTGGGCTAGCGGGAGGACCTATCTACAATGAGCAGTTCTTC
CDR3 protein: CASSTPRPGLAGGPIYNEQFF
V gene: TRBV9
J gene: TRBJ2-1
D gene: TRBD2
clone size: .

CDR3 DNA: TGTGCCAGCAGCCAAGCTGGTCCCGGGAGTTCCTACGAGCAGTACTTC
CDR3 protein: CASSQAGPGSSYEQYF
V gene: TRBV4-2
J gene: TRBJ2-7
D gene: .
clone size: .

CDR3 DNA: TGTGCCAGCAGCGAGGGGACAGATACGCAGTATTTT
CDR3 protein: CASSEGTDTQYF
V gene: TRBV7-6
J gene: TRBJ2-3
D gene: .
clone size: .

CDR3 DNA: TGCAGCGTTGAAGATTGGCTAGCGGGCCTAAATGAGCAGTTCTTC
CDR3 protein: CSVEDWLAGLNEQFF
V gene: TRBV29-1
J gene: TRBJ2-1
D gene: TRBD2
clone size: .

CDR3 DNA: TGTGCCACCAGCAGGGGGACTAGCGGGAGATCGGAGGAGCAGTACTTC
CDR3 protein: CATSRGTSGRSEEQYF
V gene: TRBV15
J gene: TRBJ2-7
D gene: TRBD2
clone size: .

CDR3 DNA: TGTGCCTGGGACAGGGGGCCAGAGGGCTACACCTTC
CDR3 protein: CAWDRGPEGYTF
V gene: TRBV30
J gene: TRBJ1-2
D gene: TRBD1
clone size: .

CDR3 DNA: TGTGCCAGTCGGCGACATACAAACACCGGGGAGCTGTTTTTT
CDR3 protein: CASRRHTNTGELFF
V gene: TRBV6-4
J gene: TRBJ2-2
D gene: .
clone size: .

CDR3 DNA: TGCGCCAGCAGCCAAGAACTGCGGCTAGCGGGAGCTTCCTACGAGCAGTACTTC
CDR3 protein: CASSQELRLAGASYEQYF
V gene: TRBV4-1
J gene: TRBJ2-7
D gene: TRBD2
clone size: .

CDR3 DNA: TGTGCCAGCAGTTACTTTGAGACCCAGTACTTC
CDR3 protein: CASSYFETQYF
V gene: TRBV6-6
J gene: TRBJ2-5
D gene: .
clone size: few

CDR3 DNA: TGCGCCAGCAGCTTGTTGGACGTTAACTCTGGAAACACCATATATTTT
CDR3 protein: CASSLLDVNSGNTIYF
V gene: TRBV5-1
J gene: TRBJ1-3
D gene: .
clone size: .

CDR3 DNA: TGTGCCAGCAGCCCTACCCCCGTTGGCACTAGCTCCTACAATGAGCAGTTCTTC
CDR3 protein: CASSPTPVGTSSYNEQFF
V gene: TRBV7-3
J gene: TRBJ2-1
D gene: .
clone size: .

CDR3 DNA: TGCAGCGTTGACAATCCCCGGGGGGCCTGGGCCAATGAGCAGTTCTTC
CDR3 protein: CSVDNPRGAWANEQFF
V gene: TRBV29-1
J gene: TRBJ2-1
D gene: .
clone size: .

CDR3 DNA: TGTGCCAGCAGCGTCCGACTAGCGGGTGAGCAGTTCTTC
CDR3 protein: CASSVRLAGEQFF
V gene: TRBV7-8
J gene: TRBJ2-1
D gene: TRBD2
clone size: .

CDR3 DNA: TGCGCCAGCAGCCTTGGGACAGCGGGGCTCTATGGCTACACCTTC
CDR3 protein: CASSLGTAGLYGYTF
V gene: TRBV5-1
J gene: TRBJ1-2
D gene: TRBD1
clone size: .

CDR3 DNA: TGTGCCAGCAGCGTAGAAGTGTGGGGCGGGAGCCCCAATGAGCAGTTCTTC
CDR3 protein: CASSVEVWGGSPNEQFF
V gene: TRBV9
J gene: TRBJ2-1
D gene: TRBD2
clone size: .

CDR3 DNA: TGCAGCGTTAAGGGGGGCGGGAACACTGAAGCTTTCTTT
CDR3 protein: CSVKGGGNTEAFF
V gene: TRBV29-1
J gene: TRBJ1-1
D gene: .
clone size: .

CDR3 DNA: TGTGCCAGCAGTCCGGGACAGGGTGGTATAGATACGCAGTATTTT
CDR3 protein: CASSPGQGGIDTQYF
V gene: TRBV28
J gene: TRBJ2-3
D gene: TRBD1
clone size: .

CDR3 DNA: TGTGCCAGCACAGGCCGCACTACCCGACACGGACAGGGAGTGGCCTATGGCTACACCTTC
CDR3 protein: CASTGRTTRHGQGVAYGYTF
V gene: TRBV7-3
J gene: TRBJ1-2
D gene: TRBD1
clone size: .

CDR3 DNA: TGCGCCAGCAGCCAAGGGATCCACGGACAGGGGGTTTCCTACAATGAGCAGTTCTTC
CDR3 protein: CASSQGIHGQGVSYNEQFF
V gene: TRBV4-3
J gene: TRBJ2-1
D gene: TRBD1
clone size: .

CDR3 DNA: TGTGCTTCAAACCCAACTAGCGGGAGTACATTTGAGCAGTTCTTC
CDR3 protein: CASNPTSGSTFEQFF
V gene: TRBV11-2
J gene: TRBJ2-1
D gene: TRBD2
clone size: .

CDR3 DNA: TGTGCCAGCAACCAGGGTGACACCGGGGAGCTGTTTTTT
CDR3 protein: CASNQGDTGELFF
V gene: TRBV6-1
J gene: TRBJ2-2
D gene: .
clone size: few

CDR3 DNA: TGTGCCAGCAGCCAAGATCTGGGGGCTGGGTATACGCAGTATTTT
CDR3 protein: CASSQDLGAGYTQYF
V gene: TRBV4-2
J gene: TRBJ2-3
D gene: .
clone size: .

CDR3 DNA: TGTGCCAGTAGTATACAAGGGTTGGGGTCGAGTGGCTACACCTTC
CDR3 protein: CASSIQGLGSSGYTF
V gene: TRBV19
J gene: TRBJ1-2
D gene: .
clone size: few